The T cell receptor beta chain described here comes from a study of blood T cell repertoires in COVID-19. About the study: Both acute and convalescent COVID-19 samples were obtained from the United States, Italy and Spain. Sample material is recorded as cDNA or gDNA derived from T cells, B-cell-depleted T cells, or PBMCs.

V was pared by 2 bases and J by 8 bases, with 16 bases between. CDR3 length: 14 amino acids. Germline lookup yields CDR1 SGDLS and CDR2 YYNGEE. The table lists this clone with many counts. Per the study methods: Reference gene primer amplification yielded estimated nucleated cell counts. Some clones are missing from TCRdb's copy, which holds only in-frame ones; the method was immunoSEQ multiplex PCR. D and trimming were read from the DNA, whereas the V and J calls and clone size are those reported in that table. The repertoire holds under 250,000 clones, with more than 80% as singletons. The chain links TRBV9 to TRBJ1-1; D remains ambiguous. The clonotype originates from a human donor in a cohort sampled during active COVID-19. Sequenced material: peripheral blood. The CDR3 DNA reads as TGTGCCAGCAGCGTTGGGCCGGGAGGCTCCGAAGCTTTCTTT. It codes for CASSVGPGGSEAFF. Drawing the rest from reference TRBV9 and TRBJ1-1, the complete variable domain is DSGVTQTPKHLITATGQRVTLRCSPRSGDLSVYWYQQSLDQGLQFLIQYYNGEERAKGNILERFSAQQFPDLHSELNLSSLELGDSALYFCASSVGPGGSEAFFGQGTRLTVV.